These 12 T cell receptor beta chains came from one sample sequenced in a study of blood T cells in healthy people across ages. A second about 6 to 12 cycle PCR used barcoded and J-beta primers. TCRdb recomputed calls from the 5' RACE reads with MiXCR, one row per CDR3 protein. This table holds 750,000 to 850,000 distinct CDR3 sequences, approximately 25% found once. In addition, the sample was reused for a study of T cells of mothers and their children.

The sample taken for sequencing was blood. Source of these receptors: a boy between 5 and 17 years old in good health.

The rearrangement links TRBV7-2 to TRBJ2-1; the D is unclear. Trimming shortened V by 0 bases and J by 7 bases, and 10 bases separated the two germline ends. The CDR3 length is 14 residues. Germline V gene data show CDR1 as SGHTA and CDR2 as FQGNSA. The CDR3 is CASSLARTANEQFF. For the CDR3, the DNA is TGTGCCAGCAGCTTAGCCCGGACGGCGAATGAGCAGTTCTTC.

The rearrangement joins TRBV6-2 or TRBV6-3 to TRBJ1-5; 8 bases align to TRBD1. The CDR3 is made up of 18 amino acids. Germline V gives CDR1 MNHEY, CDR2 SVGEGT. J gave up 2 bases and V 6 bases, and 15 bases lay outside the gene matches. Here the CDR3 reads CASSEHGPDRVGNQPQHF. CDR3 nucleotide sequence: TGTGCCAGCAGCGAACACGGACCGGACAGGGTGGGCAATCAGCCCCAGCATTTT.

The J gene is TRBJ2-5, the V gene TRBV9; either TRBD1 or TRBD2 may fit D (6 bases each). Germline CDR1 and CDR2: SGDLS and YYNGEE. This CDR3 has 14 residues. V shed 0 bases and J shed 4 bases, with 10 bases lying between them. As DNA, the CDR3 is TGTGCCAGCAGCGTAGCGGGGGCATCAGAGACCCAGTACTTC. It translates to CASSVAGASETQYF.

In the case of this clonotype: A single base separates this from a much larger clone, so it may be a read error. The chain is built from TRBV20-1 and TRBJ1-2; weak D call: TRBD1 (6 bases). Per germline, CDR1 DFQATT and CDR2 SNEGSKA (reference sequence). The CDR3 length is 13 residues. Trimming stripped 5 bases from V and 5 bases from J, with 15 bases between. CDR3 sequence (DNA): TGCAGTGCTCCCCGGGACAACTATTATGGCTACACCTTC. The encoded protein is CSAPRDNYYGYTF.

This clonotype was found a few times. The chain links TRBV9 to TRBJ2-5; the D call may be TRBD1 or TRBD2 (5 bases each). The V and J ends lost 0 bases and 0 bases respectively, with 9 bases between them. Germline values: CDR1 SGDLS, CDR2 YYNGEE. The CDR3 is 15 amino acids. The CDR3 is CASSVEGRDQETQYF. CDR3 nucleotide sequence: TGTGCCAGCAGCGTAGAGGGACGGGACCAAGAGACCCAGTACTTC.

In DNA form, the CDR3 reads TGTGCCAGCAGCCATGGTTCAGGGACCTACGAGCAGTACTTC. Translation gives CASSHGSGTYEQYF. The chain joins TRBV13 to TRBJ2-5, with D perhaps TRBD1 (5 bases). The last part of the DNA fits TRBJ2-7 better; the J call may be wrong. CDR1 is PRHDT, CDR2 FYEKMQ, per germline (reference sequence). The CDR3 length is 14 residues.

Many counts were recorded for this clonotype. The chain carries TRBV10-3 and TRBJ2-5, with D tentatively TRBD1 or TRBD2 (5 bases each). This CDR3 is built from 13 residues. The germline V and J ends were trimmed by 7 bases and 5 bases, with 14 bases remaining between them. The germline V gene has CDR1 ENHRY and CDR2 SYGVKD. The CDR3 reads CAINGALRETQYF. The CDR3 nucleotides read TGTGCCATCAACGGGGCCCTTCGGGAGACCCAGTACTTC.

This clonotype was picked up a small number of times. The J gene is TRBJ2-2, the V gene TRBV29-1; D remains ambiguous. Germline V gene sequence: CDR1 SQVTM, CDR2 ANQGSEA. The CDR3 extends over 12 amino acids. Trimming removed 7 bases from V and 3 bases from J, with 9 bases in between. The CDR3 DNA reads TGCAGCGGAACAGCCGACACCGGGGAGCTGTTTTTT. This sequence encodes CSGTADTGELFF.

This clonotype showed up just a few times. V and J are TRBV7-9 and TRBJ1-5, with a weak D call TRBD1 (6 bases). Trimming cost V 6 bases and J 1 base, with 13 bases left between them. CDR1 is SEHNR, CDR2 FQNEAQ, per germline (reference sequence). This CDR3 region has 15 residues. CDR3 coding DNA: TGTGCCAGCAGTCGCGACACAGGGAGCAATCAGCCCCAGCATTTT. Residues: CASSRDTGSNQPQHF.

The chain carries TRBV30 and TRBJ2-7; D not resolved. Germline V gives CDR1 GTSNPN, CDR2 SVGIG (reference sequence). The CDR3 covers 11 residues. V was trimmed by 5 bases and J by 3 bases, leaving 8 bases between them. For the CDR3, the DNA is TGTGCCTGGTCAAGGAGCTACGAGCAGTACTTC. This codes for CAWSRSYEQYF.

This clonotype was picked up a small number of times. The V and J genes are TRBV29-1 and TRBJ2-2, with D possibly being TRBD1 (6 bases). V was pared by 7 bases and J by 3 bases, with 12 bases between. CDR3 length equals 13 residues. Germline lookup yields CDR1 SQVTM and CDR2 ANQGSEA. The CDR3 protein is CSAHRVDTGELFF. DNA for the CDR3: TGCAGCGCGCACAGGGTGGACACCGGGGAGCTGTTTTTT.

This clonotype was counted a few times. V is TRBV28 and J is TRBJ2-7, with TRBD2 matching over 10 bases. Germline trimming cut 6 bases from V and 3 bases from J; bases unmatched to any gene: 20. CDR3 length equals 19 residues. Germline loops: CDR1 MDHEN, CDR2 SYDVKM. This chain's CDR3 is CASRGQGVILAGGGYEQYF. The CDR3, as DNA: TGTGCCAGCAGAGGTCAGGGGGTGATTTTAGCGGGAGGAGGCTACGAGCAGTACTTC.